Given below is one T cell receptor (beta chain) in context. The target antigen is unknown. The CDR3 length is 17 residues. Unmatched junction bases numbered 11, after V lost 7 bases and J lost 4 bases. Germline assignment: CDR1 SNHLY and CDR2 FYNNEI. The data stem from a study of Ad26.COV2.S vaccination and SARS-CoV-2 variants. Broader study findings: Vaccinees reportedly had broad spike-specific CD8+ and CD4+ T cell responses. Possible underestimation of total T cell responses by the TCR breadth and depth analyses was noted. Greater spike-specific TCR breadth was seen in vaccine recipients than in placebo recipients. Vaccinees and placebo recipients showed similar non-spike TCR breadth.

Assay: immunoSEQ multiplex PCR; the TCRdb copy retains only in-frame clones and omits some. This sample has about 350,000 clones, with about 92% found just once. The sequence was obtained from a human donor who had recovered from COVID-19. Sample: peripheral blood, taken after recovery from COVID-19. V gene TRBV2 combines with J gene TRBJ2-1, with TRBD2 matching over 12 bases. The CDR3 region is CASTPRLAGAPYNEQFF. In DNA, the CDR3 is TGTGCCAGCACTCCGCGACTAGCGGGGGCCCCTTACAATGAGCAGTTCTTC.